The 31 T cell receptor beta chains listed next were all sequenced from one sample in a study of blood T cell repertoires in COVID-19. TCRdb's table, derived via immunoSEQ multiplex PCR, lists solely in-frame clones and lacks some. The sample consists of fewer than 90,000 clones, roughly four fifths of them appearing once. The sample taken for sequencing was peripheral blood. These receptors were obtained from a man in his fifties or sixties with acute or convalescent COVID-19.

The V gene is TRBV7-9, the J gene TRBJ2-4, with D possibly matching TRBD2 (6 bases). Trimming removed 5 bases from V and 7 bases from J, with 12 bases in between. CDR1 and CDR2 (germline): SEHNR, FQNEAQ (reference sequence). This CDR3 has 13 residues. CDR3 DNA sequence: TGTGCCAGCAGCCAGGCCCGGGGGAACATTCAGTACTTC. It encodes CASSQARGNIQYF.

CDR3 loop: CASRNRDRGSYEQYF. The CDR3 nucleotides are TGTGCCAGCAGAAACCGGGACAGGGGGTCCTACGAGCAGTACTTC. V is TRBV13 and J is TRBJ2-7; 11 bases match TRBD1. The germline gives CDR1 PRHDT, CDR2 FYEKMQ (reference sequence). V lost 6 bases and J lost 1; bases outside the gene matches: 5. This CDR3 has 15 residues.

The J gene is TRBJ1-4, the V gene TRBV5-5; D is unresolved. The germline V gene has CDR1 SGHKS and CDR2 YYEKEE (reference sequence). The V end lost 2 bases, the J end lost 2 bases, and 13 bases lay between the germline ends. The CDR3 has 16 residues. Here the CDR3 DNA reads TGTGCCAGCAGCTTTTTAAGCGGCAGGACTAATGAAAAACTGTTTTTT. Translated: CASSFLSGRTNEKLFF.

This rearrangement joins TRBV11-2 to TRBJ2-1, with D perhaps matching TRBD1 (5 bases). Germline CDR1 and CDR2: SGHAT and FQNNGV. The CDR3 runs 17 residues. V was pared by 4 bases and J by 0 bases, with 16 bases between. The CDR3 DNA reads TGTGCCAGCAGCTCCGCCCGTGACAGTTTCTCCTACAATGAGCAGTTCTTC. Encoded protein: CASSSARDSFSYNEQFF. Together with reference TRBV11-2 and TRBJ2-1, the CDR3 gives the full variable domain: EAGVAQSPRYKIIEKRQSVAFWCNPISGHATLYWYQQILGQGPKLLIQFQNNGVVDDSQLPKDRFSAERLKGVDSTLKIQPAKLEDSAVYLCASSSARDSFSYNEQFFGPGTRLTVL.

V usage is TRBV27 and J usage is TRBJ1-1; TRBD1 might be the D (5 bases). Germline V CDR1 and CDR2: MNHEY, SMNVEV (reference sequence). This CDR3 spans 13 amino acids. Trimming cost V 2 bases and J 4 bases, with 8 bases left between them. This chain's CDR3 is CASSLRGSTEAFF. CDR3 DNA: TGTGCCAGCAGTTTAAGGGGATCCACTGAAGCTTTCTTT.

Points on this clone: A much more abundant neighbour one base away suggests this may be a read error. This chain joins TRBV11-1 and TRBJ1-1, with TRBD1 matching 10 bases. In germline, CDR1 is SGHAT, CDR2 FQDESV (reference sequence). With 5 bases clipped from V and 4 bases from J, the junction kept 1 base outside the gene matches. The CDR3 has 13 residues. The CDR3 spells CASSRTGGTEAFF. CDR3 DNA: TGTGCCAGCAGCCGGACAGGGGGCACTGAAGCTTTCTTT.

The J gene is TRBJ1-2, the V gene TRBV7-2, with 7 bases lining up with TRBD1. V shed 6 bases, J shed 5 bases, and the junction held 6 bases outside the gene matches. The CDR3 spans 13 residues. Germline CDR1 reads SGHTA; CDR2 reads FQGNSA. The CDR3 bases are TGTGCCAGCAGTTCCGGGACAGATTATGGCTACACCTTC. This translates into CASSSGTDYGYTF. Full variable domain (rest looked up from reference TRBV7-2 and TRBJ1-2): GAGVSQSPSNKVTEKGKDVELRCDPISGHTALYWYRQSLGQGLEFLIYFQGNSAPDKSGLPSDRFSAERTGGSVSTLTIQRTQQEDSAVYLCASSSGTDYGYTFGSGTRLTVV.

The gene calls are TRBV27 and TRBJ2-5; 8 bases are shared with TRBD2. Trimming removed 0 bases from V and 5 bases from J; junction bases left unmatched: 5. The CDR3 runs to 15 residues. The germline V gene encodes CDR1 MNHEY and CDR2 SMNVEV (reference sequence). The CDR3 loop is CASSLSAGGWETQYF. DNA of the CDR3: TGTGCCAGCAGTTTATCGGCGGGGGGTTGGGAGACCCAGTACTTC.

Remarks on this clone: Other nucleotide sequences from this sample produce the same CDR3. V gene TRBV11-2 combines with J gene TRBJ2-7, with 11 bases lining up with TRBD1. This CDR3 region has 14 residues. After removal of 5 bases from V and 3 bases from J, the junction contained 3 bases not matched to a gene. In germline, CDR1 is SGHAT, CDR2 FQNNGV. CDR3 sequence: CASSLGTGGYEQYF. The CDR3 DNA reads TGTGCCAGCAGCCTGGGGACAGGGGGCTACGAGCAGTACTTC.

The chain carries TRBV6-6 and TRBJ1-1, with 7 bases fitting TRBD1. This CDR3 comprises 17 residues. V dropped 5 bases and J dropped 1; count of bases not matched to a gene: 13. Per germline, CDR1 MNHNY and CDR2 SVGAGI (reference sequence). CDR3 residues: CASSLLGQDLRNTEAFF. The CDR3 DNA reads as TGTGCCAGCAGTCTCCTAGGACAGGACCTACGGAACACTGAAGCTTTCTTT.

The chain joins TRBV19 to TRBJ2-7, with 9 bases aligning to TRBD1. Germline V gives CDR1 LNHDA, CDR2 SQIVND (reference sequence). J lost 3 bases, V lost 4 bases, and 7 bases had no gene match. The CDR3 totals 15 residues. This CDR3 reads CASSTTGQGNYEQYF. As DNA, the CDR3 is TGTGCCAGTAGTACGACGGGACAGGGAAACTACGAGCAGTACTTC.

The rearrangement uses TRBV7-2 and TRBJ1-5; 7 nucleotides align to TRBD1. The germline V gene has CDR1 SGHTA and CDR2 FQGNSA. J was trimmed by 2 bases and V by 4 bases; bases with no gene match: 14. CDR3 length: 18 residues. CDR3 DNA: TGTGCCAGCAGCTATAGACGAATCATAGGACAGGGCAATCAGCCCCAGCATTTT. Translated: CASSYRRIIGQGNQPQHF.

The J gene is TRBJ1-2, the V gene TRBV6-6, with 12 nucleotides matching TRBD1. There are 14 residues in the CDR3. V shed 6 bases and J 5 bases; nucleotides not matched to a gene: 4. CDR1 is MNHNY and CDR2 is SVGAGI in the germline V gene (reference sequence). CDR3 residues: CASRPGQGAYGYTF. In DNA, the CDR3 is TGTGCCAGCAGACCGGGACAGGGGGCTTATGGCTACACCTTC.

Only a few counts were recorded for this clone. The CDR3 reads CASSIRVANEKLFF. In DNA, the CDR3 is TGTGCCAGTAGTATACGAGTTGCTAATGAAAAACTGTTTTTT. The chain combines TRBV19 with TRBJ1-4; D is uncertain. The CDR3 is 14 amino acids. V lost 2 bases and J 3 bases, leaving 7 bases between the germline ends. The germline V gene has CDR1 LNHDA and CDR2 SQIVND (reference sequence).

The genes are TRBV5-1 and TRBJ1-6; D is unclear. CDR1 and CDR2 from the germline V gene are SGHRS and YFSETQ. The CDR3 consists of 17 residues. V lost 1 base, J lost 5 bases, and 16 bases lay in between. The CDR3 DNA sequence: TGCGCCAGCAGCTTGTGGGGAGGCCGGGCGGATAATTCACCCCTCCACTTT. Its protein is CASSLWGGRADNSPLHF.

This clone has just one count. V gene TRBV7-9 combines with J gene TRBJ2-1; D perhaps matches TRBD1 (5 bases). Trimming stripped 8 bases from V and 9 bases from J, with 8 bases between. The CDR3 length is 10 residues. Germline CDR1 SEHNR, CDR2 FQNEAQ (reference sequence). The CDR3 nucleotides are TGTGCCAGCGGGGCCATTGAGCAGTTCTTC. Its translation: CASGAIEQFF.

This clone appeared a single time. The chain uses TRBV25-1 and TRBJ1-6; a possible D gene is TRBD1 (5 bases). Trimming removed 8 bases from V and 7 bases from J, with 15 bases in between. There are 14 residues in the CDR3. The germline V gene has CDR1 MGHDK and CDR2 SYGVNS. CDR3 DNA sequence: TGTGCCAGCGTCCCTGGACACTTGAATTCACCCCTCCACTTT. It encodes CASVPGHLNSPLHF.

The chain recombines TRBV24-1 with TRBJ2-1; 10 bases match TRBD2. This CDR3 region has 15 residues. V was clipped by 5 bases and J by 7 bases; unmatched bases: 7. Germline CDR1 is KGHDR and CDR2 is SFDVKD. The CDR3 protein is CATSGRLAGVNEQFF. The CDR3 DNA is TGTGCCACCAGTGGTAGACTAGCGGGCGTAAATGAGCAGTTCTTC.

The V gene is TRBV7-9, the J gene TRBJ2-7; D perhaps matches TRBD2 (6 bases). Per germline, CDR1 SEHNR and CDR2 FQNEAQ (reference sequence). V lost 1 base and J 5 bases, leaving 12 bases between the germline ends. The CDR3 spans 14 residues. CDR3 region: CASSLGGGDDEQYF. CDR3 DNA: TGTGCCAGCAGCTTAGGCGGAGGGGACGACGAGCAGTACTTC.

The gene calls are TRBV7-3 and TRBJ2-1; TRBD2 matches at 8 bases. Germline V lookup: CDR1 SGHTA, CDR2 FQGTGA. The CDR3 is 14 amino acids. V was clipped by 3 bases and J by 7 bases; unmatched bases: 5. DNA of the CDR3: TGTGCCAGCAGCTTCGGGACTAGTAGGAATGAGCAGTTCTTC. As protein: CASSFGTSRNEQFF. The full variable domain, rest sourced from reference TRBV7-3 and TRBJ2-1, is GAGVSQTPSNKVTEKGKYVELRCDPISGHTALYWYRQSLGQGPEFLIYFQGTGAADDSGLPNDRFFAVRPEGSVSTLKIQRTERGDSAVYLCASSFGTSRNEQFFGPGTRLTVL.

The V and J genes are TRBV27 and TRBJ1-2; possibly TRBD1 for D (6 bases). Trimming took 3 bases from V and 6 from J, leaving 17 bases between them. The CDR3 has 15 amino acids. Looked up from germline, CDR1 is MNHEY and CDR2 is SMNVEV (reference sequence). The CDR3 sequence is CASSFSFRGPHGYTF. The CDR3, as DNA: TGTGCCAGCAGTTTTTCATTCAGGGGACCTCATGGCTACACCTTC.

This chain uses TRBV18 with TRBJ2-1; 10 bases agree with TRBD2. The CDR3 length is 16 residues. V dropped 2 bases and J dropped 9; count of bases not matched to a gene: 10. Looked up from germline, CDR1 is KGHSH and CDR2 is LQKENI. DNA for the CDR3: TGTGCCAGCTCACCAGATTCCAGCGGGAGGGCATTTGAGCAGTTCTTC. Protein sequence: CASSPDSSGRAFEQFF.

This clone was detected only once. The V call is TRBV29-1, the J call TRBJ1-1, with 8 bases lining up with TRBD1. CDR1 SQVTM and CDR2 ANQGSEA come from the germline V gene. J gave up 8 bases and V 4 bases, and 6 bases lay outside the gene matches. The CDR3 is 12 residues long. The CDR3 region is CSVGQGTGEAFF. The DNA for the CDR3 is TGCAGCGTTGGACAAGGGACAGGCGAAGCTTTCTTT.

The gene calls are TRBV19 and TRBJ1-6; no clear D gene. CDR1 and CDR2 (germline): LNHDA, SQIVND (reference sequence). The CDR3 consists of 13 residues. V lost 7 bases, J lost 9 bases, and 13 bases lay in between. The DNA for the CDR3 is TGTGCCAGTAATCGGCAGGAGGGTTCACCCCTCCACTTT. Translating it yields CASNRQEGSPLHF.

V is TRBV7-2 and J is TRBJ1-1; TRBD1 aligns across 10 bases. This CDR3 comprises 16 residues. Per germline, CDR1 SGHTA and CDR2 FQGNSA. Trimming removed 1 base from V and 7 bases from J; junction bases left unmatched: 9. This CDR3 is CASSLGDRGRRSEAFF. CDR3 DNA sequence: TGTGCCAGCAGCTTAGGCGACAGGGGGCGTAGAAGTGAAGCTTTCTTT.

The V and J genes are TRBV19 and TRBJ2-3; 9 bases match TRBD1. This CDR3 is built from 13 residues. The J segment lost 3 bases and the V segment lost 6 bases, leaving 1 base of the junction unmatched. CDR1 and CDR2 from the germline V gene are LNHDA and SQIVND (reference sequence). The CDR3: CASRGTGTDTQYF. The CDR3 DNA reads as TGTGCCAGTAGGGGGACAGGGACAGATACGCAGTATTTT.

J is TRBJ2-5 and V is TRBV3-1 (or the pseudogene TRBV3-2), with TRBD1 matching over 7 bases. Germline lookup yields CDR1 LGHDT and CDR2 YNNKEL (reference sequence). The V and J ends lost 7 bases and 3 bases, in that order; junction bases with no gene match: 5. This CDR3 contains 13 residues. CDR3 in amino acids: CASNLGTEETQYF. DNA of the CDR3: TGTGCCAGCAACCTCGGGACAGAAGAGACCCAGTACTTC.

The chain uses TRBV5-1 and TRBJ1-4; 7 bases are shared with TRBD1. Germline trimming cut 4 bases from V and 10 bases from J; bases unmatched to any gene: 7. Germline assignment: CDR1 SGHRS and CDR2 YFSETQ. The CDR3 length is 13 residues. The DNA for the CDR3 is TGCGCCAGCAGCGGGGGACAGTTTGGAAAACTGTTTTTT. Its translation: CASSGGQFGKLFF.

The V and J genes are TRBV30 and TRBJ2-6, with 10 positions matching TRBD2. The germline CDR1 and CDR2 sequences are GTSNPN and SVGIG (reference sequence). This CDR3 comprises 15 residues. The V segment lost 1 base and the J segment 10 bases; nucleotides outside the gene matches: 7. The CDR3 is CAWSARTSGANVLTF. Here the CDR3 DNA reads TGTGCCTGGAGTGCACGGACTAGCGGTGCAAACGTCCTGACTTTC.

Worth noting for this clone: The DNA is left out, because the CDR3 cannot be placed on it with certainty; the CDR3 is given as TCRdb lists it. The V gene is TRBV21-1, the J gene TRBJ2-1; no DNA check was done on the table's D call, TRBD1. TRBV21-1 is a pseudogene. The CDR3 is 16 amino acids in total, end residues counted. CDR3 in amino acids: CASSKVGQGAYNEQFF.

On this clone itself: This sample also contains other DNA sequences that code for the same CDR3. The rearrangement joins TRBV7-2 to TRBJ1-5; 8 bases line up with TRBD1. Germline V lookup: CDR1 SGHTA, CDR2 FQGNSA. This CDR3 has 15 amino acids. Losses at the gene ends were 1 base for V and 1 base for J; bases not matched to a gene: 0. In nucleotides, the CDR3 is TGTGCCAGCAGCTTAGGACAGGGGAGCAATCAGCCCCAGCATTTT. Residues: CASSLGQGSNQPQHF.